These 12 T cell receptor beta chains came from one sample sequenced in a study of beta chain features in type 1 diabetes. Study-level points and caveats: There was a moderate but significant shortening of TCRB CDR3s in all four CD4+ subsets of Type 1 diabetes patients.

Isolated RNA was reverse transcribed in full, so expressed TCRB transcripts were sequenced. The assay was immunoSEQ multiplex PCR, and TCRdb's table has in-frame clones only and misses some. The table lists fewer than 45,000 clones, 65% to 70% of them singletons. These receptors have no identified antigens. Sequenced: Tregs from blood. All receptors derive from a man younger than 40 with type 1 diabetes. Some clones in this sample may be carry-over from other donors' samples.

This clone has more than one count but fewer than ten. The V call is TRBV5-1, the J call TRBJ2-3, with D unresolved. Germline V gene lookup returns CDR1 SGHRS and CDR2 YFSETQ. Trimming stripped 5 bases from V and 2 bases from J, with 9 bases between. The CDR3 spans 13 residues. In nucleotides, the CDR3 is TGCGCCAGCAGGCCAGGCATCACAGATACGCAGTATTTT. It codes for CASRPGITDTQYF.

The J gene is TRBJ2-3, the V gene TRBV7-2; the D gene is possibly TRBD2 (6 bases). Looked up from germline, CDR1 is SGHTA and CDR2 is FQGNSA. V dropped 5 bases and J dropped 11 bases, with 23 bases sitting between them. The CDR3 loop spans 15 amino acids. The CDR3 region is CASSQRLVLARRQYF. In DNA, the CDR3 is TGTGCCAGCAGCCAACGACTAGTTCTGGCTCGGCGGCAGTATTTT. Using reference TRBV7-2 and TRBJ2-3 for the parts outside the CDR3, the full variable domain is GAGVSQSPSNKVTEKGKDVELRCDPISGHTALYWYRQSLGQGLEFLIYFQGNSAPDKSGLPSDRFSAERTGGSVSTLTIQRTQQEDSAVYLCASSQRLVLARRQYFGPGTRLTVL.

The rearrangement links TRBV28 to TRBJ2-1; tentatively, D is TRBD2 (7 bases). The CDR3 extends over 14 amino acids. V lost 6 bases and J lost 8, with 17 bases in between. Germline CDR1 reads MDHEN; CDR2 reads SYDVKM. The CDR3 is CASRGRGGRYEQFF. The CDR3, as DNA: TGTGCCAGCAGGGGGAGGGGGGGCCGCTATGAGCAGTTCTTC.

The chain has TRBV4-2 and TRBJ2-1; 8 bases agree with TRBD1. The CDR3 covers 16 residues. The germline gives CDR1 LGHNA, CDR2 YNFKEQ. V was clipped by 1 base and J by 1 base; unmatched bases: 3. CDR3 loop: CASSQGGTGSYNEQFF. The CDR3 nucleotides read TGTGCCAGCAGCCAAGGCGGGACAGGTTCCTACAATGAGCAGTTCTTC.

The gene calls are TRBV30 and TRBJ1-6; TRBD1 agrees at 9 bases. Germline V gives CDR1 GTSNPN, CDR2 SVGIG (reference sequence). The length of the CDR3 is 15 residues. V was clipped by 2 bases and J by 6 bases; unmatched bases: 5. CDR3 bases: TGTGCCTGGAGTCCCCGGGGACAGGGTAATTCACCCCTCCACTTT. This codes for CAWSPRGQGNSPLHF.

The CDR3 region has the DNA TGTGCCAGCAGCGCCGACAGCAGGTTAATCACAGATACGCAGTATTTT. Protein: CASSADSRLITDTQYF. The rearrangement joins TRBV7-9 to TRBJ2-3; D might be TRBD1 (5 bases). Germline lookup yields CDR1 SEHNR and CDR2 FQNEAQ (reference sequence). The CDR3 runs to 16 residues. V was shortened by 5 bases and J by 2 bases, with 17 bases between the two germline ends.

This clone was seen only a few times. The V and J genes are TRBV11-2 and TRBJ2-1; D is possibly TRBD2 (5 bases). This CDR3 is built from 15 residues. Germline-derived CDR1 and CDR2 are SGHAT and FQNNGV. V lost 5 bases and J 0 bases, leaving 11 bases between the germline ends. The CDR3 here is CASSTARGSYNEQFF. The CDR3 bases are TGTGCCAGCAGCACGGCCCGGGGCTCCTACAATGAGCAGTTCTTC.

This clone was counted between two and nine times. The chain has TRBV28 and TRBJ2-1, with no clear D. The CDR3 is 12 amino acids. CDR1 MDHEN and CDR2 SYDVKM come from the germline V gene. V was shortened by 4 bases and J by 2 bases, with 3 bases between the two germline ends. CDR3 sequence: CASSSAYNEQFF. In nucleotides, the CDR3 is TGTGCCAGCAGTTCCGCCTACAATGAGCAGTTCTTC.

This clone was detected once. This chain uses TRBV7-2 with TRBJ2-7; D is ambiguous. Germline V gene lookup returns CDR1 SGHTA and CDR2 FQGNSA. The CDR3 length is 15 residues. V lost 5 bases and J lost 5, with 19 bases in between. The CDR3 is CASSPPERPRDEQYF. The CDR3 DNA sequence: TGTGCCAGCAGCCCCCCCGAACGCCCTCGGGACGAGCAGTACTTC.

The chain employs TRBV18 and TRBJ2-7; D gene uncertain. Germline V gives CDR1 KGHSH, CDR2 LQKENI. V was pared by 3 bases and J by 2 bases, with 8 bases between. The CDR3 is made up of 13 amino acids. CDR3 in amino acids: CASSPYEAYEQYF. The CDR3 DNA is TGTGCCAGCTCACCCTATGAGGCCTACGAGCAGTACTTC.

This chain connects TRBV10-3 to TRBJ2-1; possible D gene TRBD2, 7 bases. The CDR3 is 14 amino acids. Germline CDR1 and CDR2: ENHRY and SYGVKD. V dropped 8 bases and J dropped 1 base, with 12 bases sitting between them. CDR3 sequence: CAIRRGRSYNEQFF. CDR3 nucleotide sequence: TGTGCCATCCGGCGGGGGCGATCCTACAATGAGCAGTTCTTC.

The gene calls are TRBV4-1 and TRBJ1-5, with D hard to call. Germline CDR1 and CDR2: MGHRA and YSYEKL. V lost 0 bases, J lost 5 bases, and 14 bases lay in between. The CDR3 extends over 16 amino acids. CDR3 protein: CASSQDPAGWDQPQHF. DNA for the CDR3: TGCGCCAGCAGCCAAGATCCCGCGGGATGGGATCAGCCCCAGCATTTT.